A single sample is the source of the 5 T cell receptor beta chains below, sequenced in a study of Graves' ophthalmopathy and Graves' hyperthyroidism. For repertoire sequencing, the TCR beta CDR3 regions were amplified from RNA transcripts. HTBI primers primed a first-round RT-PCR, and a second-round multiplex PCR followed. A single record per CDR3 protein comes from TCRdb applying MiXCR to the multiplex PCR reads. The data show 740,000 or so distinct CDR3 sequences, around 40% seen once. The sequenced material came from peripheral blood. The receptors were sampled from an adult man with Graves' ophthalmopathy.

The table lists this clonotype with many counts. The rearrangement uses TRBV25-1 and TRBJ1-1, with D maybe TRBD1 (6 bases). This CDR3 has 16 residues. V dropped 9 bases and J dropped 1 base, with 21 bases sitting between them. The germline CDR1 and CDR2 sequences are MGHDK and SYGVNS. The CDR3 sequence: CASSGDKRRENTEAFF. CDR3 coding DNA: TGTGCCAGTAGCGGGGACAAAAGGAGGGAGAACACTGAAGCTTTCTTT.

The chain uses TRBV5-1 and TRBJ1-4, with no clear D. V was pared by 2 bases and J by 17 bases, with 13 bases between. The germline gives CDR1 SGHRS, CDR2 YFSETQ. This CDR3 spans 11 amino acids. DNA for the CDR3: TGCGCCAGCAGCTTCGGAGGGAAACGTTTTTTT. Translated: CASSFGGKRFF.

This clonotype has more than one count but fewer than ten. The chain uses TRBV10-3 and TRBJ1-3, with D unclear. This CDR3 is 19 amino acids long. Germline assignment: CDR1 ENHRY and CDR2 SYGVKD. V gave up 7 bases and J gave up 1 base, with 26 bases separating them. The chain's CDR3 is CAIMSPVPTLSRSGNTIYF. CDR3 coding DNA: TGTGCCATCATGTCACCGGTACCCACCCTCTCGAGATCTGGAAACACCATATATTTT.

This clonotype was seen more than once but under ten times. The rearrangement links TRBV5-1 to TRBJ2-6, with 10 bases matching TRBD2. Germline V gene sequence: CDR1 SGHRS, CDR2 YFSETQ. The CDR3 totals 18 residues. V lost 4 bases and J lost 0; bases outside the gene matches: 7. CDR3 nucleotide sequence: TGCGCCAGCAGCACGGGGACTAGCGCTGTCTCTGGGGCCAACGTCCTGACTTTC. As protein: CASSTGTSAVSGANVLTF.

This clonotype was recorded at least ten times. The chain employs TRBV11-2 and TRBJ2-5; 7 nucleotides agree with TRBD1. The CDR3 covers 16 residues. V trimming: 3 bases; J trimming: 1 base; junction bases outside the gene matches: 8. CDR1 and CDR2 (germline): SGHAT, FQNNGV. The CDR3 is CASSFRQGLGQETQYF. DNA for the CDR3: TGTGCCAGCAGCTTCCGACAGGGTTTAGGCCAAGAGACCCAGTACTTC.